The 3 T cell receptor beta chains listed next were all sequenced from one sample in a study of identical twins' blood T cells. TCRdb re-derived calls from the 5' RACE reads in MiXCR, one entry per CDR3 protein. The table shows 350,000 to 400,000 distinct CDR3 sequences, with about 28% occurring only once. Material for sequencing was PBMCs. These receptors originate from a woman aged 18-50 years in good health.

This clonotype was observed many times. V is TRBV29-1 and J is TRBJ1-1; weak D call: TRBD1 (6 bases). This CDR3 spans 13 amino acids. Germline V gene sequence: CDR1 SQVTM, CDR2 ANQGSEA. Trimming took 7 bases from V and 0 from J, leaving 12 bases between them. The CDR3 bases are TGCAGCGCCACGACAGGCTTGAACACTGAAGCTTTCTTT. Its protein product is CSATTGLNTEAFF.

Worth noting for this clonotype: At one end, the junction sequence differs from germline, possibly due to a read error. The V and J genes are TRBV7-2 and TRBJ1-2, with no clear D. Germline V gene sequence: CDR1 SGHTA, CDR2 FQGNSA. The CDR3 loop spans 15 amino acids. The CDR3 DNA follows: TGTGCCGGCAGCTTAGGCCTGGGTGGGCACTATGGCTACGCCTTC. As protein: CAGSLGLGGHYGYAF.

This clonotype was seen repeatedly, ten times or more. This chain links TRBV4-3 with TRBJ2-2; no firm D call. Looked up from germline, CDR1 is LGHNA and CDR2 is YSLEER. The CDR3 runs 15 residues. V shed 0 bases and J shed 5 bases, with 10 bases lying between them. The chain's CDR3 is CASSQDVVVTGELFF. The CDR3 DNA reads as TGCGCCAGCAGCCAAGATGTGGTGGTAACCGGGGAGCTGTTTTTT.